This T cell receptor beta chain was identified in a study of blood T cells in healthy people across ages. This clonotype was seen ten or more times. Germline CDR1 and CDR2: SEHNR and FQNEAQ (reference sequence). The germline V and J ends were trimmed by 3 bases and 2 bases, with 9 bases remaining between them. The CDR3 runs 14 residues. Alongside a J-beta primer mix, a sample-barcoded 5' primer served in a second PCR lasting about 6 to 11 cycles. TCRdb passed the 5' RACE reads through MiXCR, listing each CDR3 protein once. The sample has approximately 700,000 distinct CDR3 sequences, around 32% seen once.

Source material: blood. The origin of this receptor is a woman at least 80 years old in good health. The chain carries TRBV7-9 and TRBJ2-3; no clear D gene. The CDR3 sequence: CASSLNSVTDTQYF. CDR3 DNA: TGTGCCAGCAGCTTGAATTCCGTCACAGATACGCAGTATTTT.